These 6 T cell receptor beta chains were all obtained from the same sample, sequenced in a study of T cells in localized non-small cell lung cancer. TCRdb keeps only in-frame clones here, not all; method: immunoSEQ multiplex PCR. This sample has about 2,000 clones, with around 20% found just once. The sample in question was normal lung tissue next to the tumor, obtained before any cancer treatment. All receptors come from an older male donor with stage I lung adenocarcinoma.

This chain uses TRBV14 with TRBJ1-3; D might be TRBD1 (6 bases). Germline CDR1 SGHDN, CDR2 FVKESK. The CDR3 extends over 14 amino acids. Trimming took 6 bases from V and 1 from J, leaving 10 bases between them. CDR3 in amino acids: CASSIQGSGNTIYF. As DNA, the CDR3 is TGTGCCAGCAGTATACAGGGTTCTGGAAACACCATATATTTT.

The rearrangement joins TRBV5-1 to TRBJ1-2, with D possibly TRBD1 on 6 matching bases. The CDR3 is 14 amino acids. V was trimmed by 4 bases and J by 7 bases, leaving 17 bases between them. CDR1 and CDR2 from the germline V gene are SGHRS and YFSETQ. CDR3 DNA: TGCGCCAGCAGCGCAAACTCCGGGACAACTGGCTACACCTTC. This translates into CASSANSGTTGYTF.

There are a few counts of this clone. The gene calls are TRBV7-1 and TRBJ2-7, with a possible D match to TRBD2 (5 bases). TRBV7-1 is labeled an ORF, and its function is uncertain. This CDR3 spans 13 amino acids. The V end lost 5 bases, the J end lost 6 bases, and 14 bases lay between the germline ends. CDR3 residues: CASSPLGSSEQYF. CDR3 coding DNA: TGTGCCAGCAGCCCACTAGGGAGTTCCGAGCAGTACTTC.

The chain couples TRBV5-1 to TRBJ2-5; D is perhaps TRBD1 (6 bases). Per germline, CDR1 SGHRS and CDR2 YFSETQ. V lost 0 bases, J lost 0 bases, and 12 bases lay in between. This CDR3 comprises 16 residues. The CDR3 coding sequence is TGCGCCAGCAGCTTGGTTTCAGGGGCGGACCAAGAGACCCAGTACTTC. Translated, it gives CASSLVSGADQETQYF.

This clone was counted between two and nine times. The chain uses TRBV6-8 and TRBJ1-1; 8 bases fit TRBD1. The CDR3 contains 15 residues. J gave up 4 bases and V 8 bases, and 12 bases lay outside the gene matches. Germline V gene sequence: CDR1 MNHGY, CDR2 SAAAGT. The CDR3 is CASGSGGQDFTEAFF. CDR3 DNA: TGTGCCAGCGGCTCCGGGGGACAGGACTTCACTGAAGCTTTCTTT.

By share, this clone ranks as medium-sized (0.01 to 0.1%). The DNA for the CDR3 is TGTGCCAGCAGCCCCACCCCCCCGGGACAGGGAATAAGGAATGAGCAGTTCTTC. Its translation is CASSPTPPGQGIRNEQFF. The rearrangement joins TRBV11-3 to TRBJ2-1, with 9 bases aligning to TRBD1. The CDR3 loop spans 18 amino acids. The junction had 18 bases not matched to a gene; V was cut back by 5 bases and J by 7 bases. Germline-derived CDR1 and CDR2 are SGHNT and YENEEA.